These T cell receptor beta chains were read from a single sample in a study of T cells in localized non-small cell lung cancer. TCRdb's copy holds only in-frame clones and misses some; the assay was immunoSEQ multiplex PCR. Found here are around 23,000 clones, 88% of them singletons; the top ten hold roughly 29%. The input for sequencing was peripheral blood mononuclear cells, taken before any cancer treatment. The origin of the receptors is a male donor at least 60 years old with stage II lung adenocarcinoma. Both conserved end residues are part of each CDR3. The order of the fields is CDR3 protein, V gene, J gene, clone size. Clone size, where shown, is once, few, many, or a class for clones that have expanded.

CDR3: CASSLVVYQPQHF
V: TRBV7-9
J: TRBJ1-5
size: NA

CDR3: CASSPAGQETQYF
V: TRBV7-9
J: TRBJ2-5
size: NA

CDR3: CASTRYTGGRLDEQFF
V: TRBV2
J: TRBJ2-1
size: NA

CDR3: CASSTGQGAGEQFF
V: TRBV19
J: TRBJ2-1
size: once

CDR3: CASSLGGLQQFF
V: TRBV7-2
J: TRBJ2-1
size: NA

CDR3: CASSPIDRRDGYTF
V: TRBV5-8
J: TRBJ1-2
size: NA

CDR3: CASSLKGLAGGLDTQYF
V: TRBV7-3
J: TRBJ2-3
size: NA

CDR3: CATSRGFGTRDNTEAFF
V: TRBV15
J: TRBJ1-1
size: NA

CDR3: CASSEDGREPYEQYF
V: TRBV6-1
J: TRBJ2-7
size: NA

CDR3: CASSLSAMLDEQFF
V: TRBV5-1
J: TRBJ2-1
size: once

CDR3: CASSLTPPGNTGELFF
V: TRBV28
J: TRBJ2-2
size: NA

CDR3: CASSQDPAGGGGGELFF
V: TRBV4-2
J: TRBJ2-2
size: NA

CDR3: CASSGLTSVSSYEQYF
V: TRBV2
J: TRBJ2-7
size: NA

CDR3: CAAMPPSETKRTDTQYF
V: TRBV28
J: TRBJ2-3
size: NA

CDR3: CASSRTGADEKLFF
V: TRBV28
J: TRBJ1-4
size: NA

CDR3: CASSPGTSGRARLNEQYF
V: TRBV11-2
J: TRBJ2-7
size: NA

CDR3: CASSLLTPNTGELFF
V: TRBV5-1
J: TRBJ2-2
size: NA

CDR3: CASSLCIEVADTGELFF
V: TRBV28
J: TRBJ2-2
size: NA

CDR3: CASSLPSPGGYTF
V: TRBV5-5
J: TRBJ1-2
size: NA

CDR3: CASRPGQGNTGELFF
V: TRBV2
J: TRBJ2-2
size: NA

CDR3: CASSSGRDTEAFF
V: TRBV6-1
J: TRBJ1-1
size: NA

CDR3: CASSKDPGLAGGQGDTQYF
V: TRBV7-9
J: TRBJ2-3
size: NA